A single sample gave rise to the 25 T cell receptor beta chains below, sequenced in a study of cytomegalovirus exposure and HLA in healthy donors. The PCR employed 60 Vbeta primers together with 13 Jbeta primers. Libraries were prepared by immunoSEQ multiplex PCR; TCRdb keeps only in-frame clonotypes and omits some of them. The listing contains tens of thousands of clones. Sequenced material: PBMCs. The receptors come from a woman between 25 and 40 years old in good health and CMV-seronegative.

The V and J genes are TRBV25-1 and TRBJ2-7, with D possibly TRBD2 on 6 matching bases. V shed 8 bases and J shed 5 bases, with 13 bases lying between them. The CDR3 loop spans 12 amino acids. The V gene's germline CDR1 is MGHDK and CDR2 SYGVNS. The CDR3 DNA sequence: TGTGCCAGCGGGCTAGCGATCCACGAGCAGTACTTC. Translating gives CASGLAIHEQYF.

J is TRBJ1-1 and V is TRBV30; D remains unclear. This CDR3 contains 15 residues. Deletions cut 0 bases from V and 0 bases from J, with 11 bases between. Germline V gene lookup returns CDR1 GTSNPN and CDR2 SVGIG (reference sequence). The CDR3 loop is CAWSVRSAMNTEAFF. In DNA, the CDR3 is TGTGCCTGGAGTGTACGGTCCGCAATGAACACTGAAGCTTTCTTT.

The V and J genes are TRBV11-3 and TRBJ1-3, with D perhaps matching TRBD1 (5 bases). Trimming pared 4 bases from V and 0 bases from J, leaving 19 bases between. Germline CDR1 is SGHNT and CDR2 is YENEEA. There are 18 residues in the CDR3. The CDR3 spells CASSSLGDRRASGNTIYF. DNA for the CDR3: TGTGCCAGCAGCTCGCTAGGGGACCGGAGGGCCTCTGGAAACACCATATATTTT.

V is TRBV5-1 and J is TRBJ2-1; possibly TRBD2 for D (6 bases). CDR3 length equals 14 residues. V shed 6 bases and J shed 2 bases, with 12 bases lying between them. Germline CDR1 is SGHRS and CDR2 is YFSETQ. CDR3 in DNA: TGCGCCAGCAAGGAAGTAGCGGCCTACAATGAGCAGTTCTTC. Amino acids: CASKEVAAYNEQFF.

The rearrangement uses TRBV5-1 and TRBJ1-4, with 10 positions matching TRBD1. This CDR3 has 16 amino acids. V lost 0 bases and J lost 2; bases outside the gene matches: 1. Germline V lookup: CDR1 SGHRS, CDR2 YFSETQ. CDR3 region: CASSLGQGATNEKLFF. The CDR3 nucleotides are TGCGCCAGCAGCTTGGGACAGGGGGCGACTAATGAAAAACTGTTTTTT. The full variable domain, rest sourced from reference TRBV5-1 and TRBJ1-4, is KAGVTQTPRYLIKTRGQQVTLSCSPISGHRSVSWYQQTPGQGLQFLFEYFSETQRNKGNFPGRFSGRQFSNSRSEMNVSTLELGDSALYLCASSLGQGATNEKLFFGSGTQLSVL.

J is TRBJ1-1 and V is TRBV18; 10 bases are a match to TRBD1. There are 16 residues in the CDR3. Germline assignment: CDR1 KGHSH and CDR2 LQKENI. Trimming cost V 3 bases and J 7 bases; bases outside gene matches: 11. The CDR3 protein is CASSPNPGQGRNEAFF. The CDR3 nucleotides read TGTGCCAGCTCACCCAATCCGGGACAGGGGAGAAATGAAGCTTTCTTT. The full variable domain, in which reference TRBV18 and TRBJ1-1 provide the parts outside the CDR3, is NAGVMQNPRHLVRRRGQEARLRCSPMKGHSHVYWYRQLPEEGLKFMVYLQKENIIDESGMPKERFSAEFPKEGPSILRIQQVVRGDSAAYFCASSPNPGQGRNEAFFGQGTRLTVV.

The chain recombines TRBV30 with TRBJ2-1; maybe TRBD2 (5 bases). The CDR3 length is 14 residues. Germline V lookup: CDR1 GTSNPN, CDR2 SVGIG (reference sequence). Trimming stripped 2 bases from V and 8 bases from J, with 16 bases between. The CDR3 nucleotides are TGTGCCTGGAGTCGGATTACTAGTCTCGATGAGCAGTTCTTC. As protein: CAWSRITSLDEQFF.

The chain is built from TRBV18 and TRBJ1-6; D remains ambiguous. CDR1 and CDR2 from the germline V gene are KGHSH and LQKENI. The CDR3 runs 14 residues. The V end lost 3 bases, the J end lost 7 bases, and 10 bases lay between the germline ends. The CDR3 reads CASSPETSNSPLHF. CDR3 sequence (DNA): TGTGCCAGCTCACCCGAGACATCAAATTCACCCCTCCACTTT.

The V and J genes are TRBV11-2 and TRBJ1-5; D is perhaps TRBD1 (5 bases). CDR1 SGHAT and CDR2 FQNNGV come from the germline V gene. Trimming left V 1 base short and J 2 bases short, with 9 bases between. This CDR3 contains 15 residues. The CDR3 region is CASSLAAGGNQPQHF. CDR3 nucleotides: TGTGCCAGCAGCTTAGCGGCGGGGGGCAATCAGCCCCAGCATTTT.

The CDR3 sequence is CASSLGFGGNYGYTF. Here the CDR3 DNA reads TGCGCCAGCAGCTTGGGATTCGGCGGCAACTATGGCTACACCTTC. The chain couples TRBV5-1 to TRBJ1-2; D not certain. This CDR3 is 15 amino acids long. V lost 0 bases and J 2 bases, leaving 11 bases between the germline ends. Germline-derived CDR1 and CDR2 are SGHRS and YFSETQ.

The chain couples TRBV18 to TRBJ1-1; TRBD1 might be the D (5 bases). Germline V gene data show CDR1 as KGHSH and CDR2 as LQKENI. V lost 0 bases and J 1 base, leaving 9 bases between the germline ends. The CDR3 sequence is 15 residues long. Written as DNA, the CDR3 is TGTGCCAGCTCACCACCGGGCAGGGAGAACACTGAAGCTTTCTTT. This sequence encodes CASSPPGRENTEAFF.

The CDR3: CASSTRTSGPYNEQFF. CDR3 DNA sequence: TGTGCCAGCAGCACGCGTACTAGCGGGCCTTACAATGAGCAGTTCTTC. This sequence joins TRBV9 and TRBJ2-1; 9 nucleotides agree with TRBD2. Germline loops: CDR1 SGDLS, CDR2 YYNGEE. The CDR3 has 16 amino acids. J gave up 4 bases and V 4 bases, and 9 bases lay outside the gene matches.

The chain employs TRBV6-6 and TRBJ1-1; D is possibly TRBD1 (6 bases). CDR1 and CDR2 from the germline V gene are MNHNY and SVGAGI (reference sequence). The CDR3 runs 15 residues. Between the trimmed V and J ends, which lost 6 bases and 1 base, there was a span of 15 bases. In nucleotides, the CDR3 is TGTGCCAGCAGCCCAAACCAGGGGACGAACACTGAAGCTTTCTTT. Translating it yields CASSPNQGTNTEAFF.

The V call is TRBV7-6, the J call TRBJ2-1; 7 nucleotides line up with TRBD2. CDR3 size: 12 residues. V shed 4 bases and J 12 bases; nucleotides not matched to a gene: 6. In germline, CDR1 is SGHVS, CDR2 FNYEAQ. DNA of the CDR3: TGTGCCAGCAGCTACCCGGGAGGCTCGCAGTTCTTC. Translation gives CASSYPGGSQFF. The full variable domain, its missing parts supplied by reference TRBV7-6 and TRBJ2-1, is GAGVSQSPRYKVTKRGQDVALRCDPISGHVSLYWYRQALGQGPEFLTYFNYEAQQDKSGLPNDRFSAERPEGSISTLTIQRTEQRDSAMYRCASSYPGGSQFFGPGTRLTVL.

The chain couples TRBV30 to TRBJ2-7, with 9 positions matching TRBD1. The CDR3 contains 15 residues. CDR1 GTSNPN and CDR2 SVGIG come from the germline V gene (reference sequence). The ends lost 7 bases at V and 6 bases at J; junction bases unmatched: 16. For the CDR3, the DNA is TGTGCCTCTGCTGAACCCGGGACAGGGTCCGGCGAGCAGTACTTC. This codes for CASAEPGTGSGEQYF.

The chain uses TRBV18 and TRBJ1-4; D is possibly TRBD1 (5 bases). The CDR3 has 16 residues. Looked up from germline, CDR1 is KGHSH and CDR2 is LQKENI. Trimming pared 3 bases from V and 2 bases from J, leaving 13 bases between. The CDR3 is CASSPQGAGTNEKLFF. CDR3 nucleotides: TGTGCCAGCTCACCTCAAGGGGCCGGGACTAATGAAAAACTGTTTTTT. Filled out from reference TRBV18 and TRBJ1-4, the complete variable domain reads NAGVMQNPRHLVRRRGQEARLRCSPMKGHSHVYWYRQLPEEGLKFMVYLQKENIIDESGMPKERFSAEFPKEGPSILRIQQVVRGDSAAYFCASSPQGAGTNEKLFFGSGTQLSVL.

The J gene is TRBJ1-5, the V gene TRBV5-6; possible D gene TRBD1, 5 bases. Germline CDR1 is SGHDT and CDR2 is YYEEEE. V lost 3 bases to trimming and J lost 8 bases, with 12 bases between them. The CDR3 spans 13 residues. The CDR3 nucleotides are TGTGCCAGCAGCTCTCAGGGTAGTAAGCCCCAGCATTTT. Its translation is CASSSQGSKPQHF.

The gene calls are TRBV10-2 and TRBJ2-1, with 10 bases lining up with TRBD1. The length of the CDR3 is 19 residues. J gave up 5 bases and V 4 bases, and 17 bases lay outside the gene matches. Per the germline V gene, CDR1 is WSHSY and CDR2 is SAAADI. The CDR3 DNA is TGCGCCAGCAGTGGCGTGACAGGGGGCCCCGTACACACCGACAATGAGCAGTTCTTC. It yields the protein CASSGVTGGPVHTDNEQFF.

This rearrangement joins TRBV6-1 to TRBJ2-1, with D perhaps matching TRBD2 (6 bases). This CDR3 comprises 14 residues. The germline CDR1 and CDR2 sequences are MNHNS and SASEGT. V was shortened by 3 bases and J by 9 bases, with 15 bases between the two germline ends. CDR3 in DNA: TGTGCCAGCAGTGAGGGCCTTCTGGAGGGTGAGCAGTTCTTC. Its translation: CASSEGLLEGEQFF.

The V and J genes are TRBV19 and TRBJ2-1; D is ambiguous. V dropped 5 bases and J dropped 2 bases, with 7 bases sitting between them. The germline V gene encodes CDR1 LNHDA and CDR2 SQIVND (reference sequence). This CDR3 is built from 13 residues. The CDR3 DNA follows: TGTGCCAGTAGTCCCCGAGCCTACAATGAGCAGTTCTTC. Its translation is CASSPRAYNEQFF.

V is TRBV25-1 and J is TRBJ2-7; no clear D. V lost 3 bases, J lost 6 bases, and 12 bases lay in between. This CDR3 region has 13 residues. CDR1 and CDR2 (germline): MGHDK, SYGVNS. CDR3 sequence reads: CASSDRLVSEQYF. Written as DNA, the CDR3 is TGTGCCAGCAGTGATCGACTCGTATCCGAGCAGTACTTC.

This chain uses TRBV6-5 with TRBJ1-1; D not certain. The CDR3 extends over 14 amino acids. The germline V gene encodes CDR1 MNHEY and CDR2 SVGAGI. Trimming removed 6 bases at V and 1 base at J, with 12 bases between. In nucleotides, the CDR3 is TGTGCCAGCAGCCCCCTGGGCCCGAACACTGAAGCTTTCTTT. Translating gives CASSPLGPNTEAFF.

The chain recombines TRBV28 with TRBJ2-5; maybe TRBD1 (5 bases). The germline gives CDR1 MDHEN, CDR2 SYDVKM. This CDR3 is 15 amino acids long. The ends were cut back, 0 bases at V and 1 base at J, with 9 bases in the middle. CDR3 coding DNA: TGTGCCAGCAGTTTATGGGGGCAGGCCCAAGAGACCCAGTACTTC. Amino acids: CASSLWGQAQETQYF.

V usage is TRBV20-1 and J usage is TRBJ1-2, with a weak D call TRBD1 (5 bases). The CDR3 contains 11 residues. V shed 4 bases and J shed 8 bases, with 11 bases lying between them. In germline, CDR1 is DFQATT, CDR2 SNEGSKA (reference sequence). CDR3 in amino acids: CSAMGGTGYTF. CDR3 sequence (DNA): TGCAGTGCTATGGGGGGTACAGGCTACACCTTC.

V is TRBV5-6 and J is TRBJ1-3; TRBD1 matches 10 bases. V lost 3 bases to trimming and J lost 4 bases; unmatched junction nucleotides: 7. Germline values: CDR1 SGHDT, CDR2 YYEEEE. CDR3 length equals 16 residues. The CDR3 region is CASSSGTGVGGNTIYF. The CDR3 DNA reads as TGTGCCAGCAGCTCCGGGACAGGGGTCGGAGGAAACACCATATATTTT.